This T cell receptor beta chain was observed in a study of cytomegalovirus exposure and HLA in healthy donors. Study-wide results and limits: The classifier reportedly diagnosed cytomegalovirus status with high sensitivity and specificity. Owing to their indistinguishability, certain V segments, notably TRBV6-2 and TRBV6-3, were excluded.

The CDR3 loop spans 13 amino acids. CDR1 and CDR2 (germline): MDHEN, SYDVKM. The trim removed 6 bases at V and 1 base at J, leaving 1 base unmatched. This clone was seen more than once but under ten times. The antigen remains undetermined. Vbeta (60) and Jbeta (13) primers were used in the PCR. Methods used by the authors: An analysis that came later counted 60 million to 80 million unique TCR beta chains, about 10 million shared. Measured with immunoSEQ multiplex PCR; TCRdb has only the in-frame clones, and not every one. The DNA was the basis for D and trimming; V, J and clone size are from that table. The sample includes about 190,000 clones, about an eighth of them seen just once.

Sequencing was carried out using PBMCs. This clonotype was obtained from a man aged 50 or older in good health and CMV-seropositive. The V and J genes are TRBV28 and TRBJ1-2; 8 bases map to TRBD1. CDR3: CASRGQVNYGYTF. The CDR3 region has the DNA TGTGCCAGCAGGGGACAGGTTAACTATGGCTACACCTTC.